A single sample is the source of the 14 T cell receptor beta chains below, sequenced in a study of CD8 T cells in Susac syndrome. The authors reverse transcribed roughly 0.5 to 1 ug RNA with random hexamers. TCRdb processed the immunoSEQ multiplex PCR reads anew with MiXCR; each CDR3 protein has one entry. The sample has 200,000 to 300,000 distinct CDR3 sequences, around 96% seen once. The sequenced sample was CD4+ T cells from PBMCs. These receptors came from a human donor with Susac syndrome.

The DNA of the CDR3 is TGTGCCAGCAGCCACAAGTGGGGGTTCGCTGAAGCTTTCTTT. Amino acids: CASSHKWGFAEAFF. The V gene is TRBV14, the J gene TRBJ1-1; D may be TRBD1 (5 bases). Germline assignment: CDR1 SGHDN and CDR2 FVKESK. V lost 3 bases, J lost 6 bases, and 14 bases lay in between. This CDR3 spans 14 amino acids.

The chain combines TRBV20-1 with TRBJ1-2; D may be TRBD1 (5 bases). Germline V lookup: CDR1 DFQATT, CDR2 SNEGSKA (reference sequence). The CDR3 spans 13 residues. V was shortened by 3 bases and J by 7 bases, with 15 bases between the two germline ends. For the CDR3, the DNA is TGCAGTGCTAGGGTCAGGGCAACGGGTGGCTACACCTTC. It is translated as CSARVRATGGYTF.

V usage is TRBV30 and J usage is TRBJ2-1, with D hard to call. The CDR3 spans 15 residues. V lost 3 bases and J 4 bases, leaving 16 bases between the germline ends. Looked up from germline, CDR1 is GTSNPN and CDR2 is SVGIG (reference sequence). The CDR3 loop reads CAWSPKVRVYNEQFF. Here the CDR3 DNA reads TGTGCCTGGAGCCCAAAAGTCCGTGTTTACAATGAGCAGTTCTTC.

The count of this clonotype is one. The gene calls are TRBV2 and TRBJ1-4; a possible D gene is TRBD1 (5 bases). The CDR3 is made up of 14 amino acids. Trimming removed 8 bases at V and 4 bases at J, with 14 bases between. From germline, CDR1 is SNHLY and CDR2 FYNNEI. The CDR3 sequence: CASGGGLLNEKLFF. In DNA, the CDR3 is TGTGCCAGCGGCGGGGGACTGCTTAATGAAAAACTGTTTTTT.

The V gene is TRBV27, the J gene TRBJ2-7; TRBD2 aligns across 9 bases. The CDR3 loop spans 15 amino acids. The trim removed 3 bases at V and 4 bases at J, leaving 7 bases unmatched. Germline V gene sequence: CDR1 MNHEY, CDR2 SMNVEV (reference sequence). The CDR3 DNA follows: TGTGCCAGCAGTTTGATAGCGGGAGAGGCGTACGAGCAGTACTTC. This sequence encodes CASSLIAGEAYEQYF.

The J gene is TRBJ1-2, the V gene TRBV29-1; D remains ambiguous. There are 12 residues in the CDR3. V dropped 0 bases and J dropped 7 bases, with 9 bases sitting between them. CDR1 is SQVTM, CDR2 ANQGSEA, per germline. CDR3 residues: CSVEDLGGGYTF. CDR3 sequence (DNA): TGCAGCGTTGAAGATCTTGGAGGTGGCTACACCTTC.

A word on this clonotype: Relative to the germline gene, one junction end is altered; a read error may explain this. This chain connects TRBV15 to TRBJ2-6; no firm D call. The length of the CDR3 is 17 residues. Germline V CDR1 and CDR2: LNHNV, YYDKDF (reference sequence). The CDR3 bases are TGTGCCACCAGCCGAGAGTTTGATGGCTCTGGGGCCAACGTCCTGACTTTC. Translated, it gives CATSREFDGSGANVLTF. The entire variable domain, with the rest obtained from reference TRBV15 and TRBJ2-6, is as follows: DAMVIQNPRYQVTQFGKPVTLSCSQTLNHNVMYWYQQKSSQAPKLLFHYYDKDFNNEADTPDNFQSRRPNTSFCFLDIRSPGLGDTAMYLCATSREFDGSGANVLTFGAGSRLTVL.

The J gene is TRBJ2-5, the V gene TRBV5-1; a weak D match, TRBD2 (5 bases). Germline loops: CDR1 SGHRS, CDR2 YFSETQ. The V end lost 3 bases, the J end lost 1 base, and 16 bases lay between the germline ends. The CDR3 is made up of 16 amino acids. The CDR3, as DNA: TGCGCCAGCAGCTCGGGTCGCGGGCCCGCCCAAGAGACCCAGTACTTC. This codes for CASSSGRGPAQETQYF.

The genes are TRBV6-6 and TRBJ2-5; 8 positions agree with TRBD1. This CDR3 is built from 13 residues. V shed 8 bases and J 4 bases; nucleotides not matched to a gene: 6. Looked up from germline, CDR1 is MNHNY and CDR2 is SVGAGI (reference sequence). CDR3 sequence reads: CASVTGGGETQYF. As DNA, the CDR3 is TGTGCCAGCGTCACAGGGGGAGGAGAGACCCAGTACTTC.

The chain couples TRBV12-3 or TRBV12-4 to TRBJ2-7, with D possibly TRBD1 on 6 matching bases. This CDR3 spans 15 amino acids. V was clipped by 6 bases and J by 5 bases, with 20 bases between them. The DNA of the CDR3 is TGTGCCAGCAGCCCTACCCGGGTAGGGGGAAACGAGCAGTACTTC. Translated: CASSPTRVGGNEQYF.

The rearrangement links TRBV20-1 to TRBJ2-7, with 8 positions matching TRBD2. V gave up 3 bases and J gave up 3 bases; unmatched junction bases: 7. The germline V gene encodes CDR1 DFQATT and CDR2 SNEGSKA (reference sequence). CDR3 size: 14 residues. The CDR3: CSASVAGGYYEQYF. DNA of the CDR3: TGCAGTGCTAGTGTGGCGGGAGGCTACTACGAGCAGTACTTC.

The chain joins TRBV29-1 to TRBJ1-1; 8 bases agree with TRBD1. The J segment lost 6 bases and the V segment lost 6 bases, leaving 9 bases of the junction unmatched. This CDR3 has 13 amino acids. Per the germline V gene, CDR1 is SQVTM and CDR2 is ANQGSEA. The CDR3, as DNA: TGCAGCGTAAACGCAGGGGGCGCCTCTGAAGCTTTCTTT. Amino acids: CSVNAGGASEAFF.

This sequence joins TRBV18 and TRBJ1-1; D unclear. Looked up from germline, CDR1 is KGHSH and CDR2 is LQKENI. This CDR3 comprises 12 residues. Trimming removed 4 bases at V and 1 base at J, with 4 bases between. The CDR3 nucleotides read TGTGCCAGCTCACTGGAGAACACTGAAGCTTTCTTT. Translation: CASSLENTEAFF.

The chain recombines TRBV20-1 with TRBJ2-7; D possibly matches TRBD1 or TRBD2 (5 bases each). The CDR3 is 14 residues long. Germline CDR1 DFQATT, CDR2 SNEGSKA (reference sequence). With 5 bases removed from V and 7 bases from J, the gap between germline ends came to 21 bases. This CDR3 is CSAFRGQGMWEQYF. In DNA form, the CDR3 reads TGCAGTGCTTTTCGGGGCCAGGGTATGTGGGAGCAGTACTTC.